One sample yielded the 16 T cell receptor beta chains listed below, sequenced in a study of shared clonotypes between healthy human individuals. The assay was immunoSEQ multiplex PCR, and TCRdb's table has in-frame clones only and misses some. The repertoire holds millions of clones, with over 85% as singletons. What was sequenced was naive CD4+ T cells sorted from blood. Subset indicated: CD45RA+ positively selected. Receptors originate from a man younger than 35 in good health.

The rearrangement uses TRBV7-2 and TRBJ2-7; tentatively, D is TRBD1 (6 bases). CDR1 and CDR2 (germline): SGHTA, FQGNSA. The CDR3 runs to 16 residues. V lost 2 bases and J 1 base, leaving 15 bases between the germline ends. CDR3 in amino acids: CASSLQRGTISYEQYF. The CDR3, as DNA: TGTGCCAGCAGCTTACAAAGGGGGACGATATCCTACGAGCAGTACTTC.

The chain uses TRBV6-5 and TRBJ1-1; 7 bases match TRBD1. Germline V gives CDR1 MNHEY, CDR2 SVGAGI. The CDR3 sequence is 14 residues long. V lost 5 bases, J lost 11 bases, and 14 bases stayed unmatched. CDR3 residues: CASSGQVDGREAFF. The CDR3 DNA is TGTGCCAGCAGTGGACAGGTAGACGGTCGGGAGGCTTTCTTT.

The chain joins TRBV4-1 to TRBJ1-2, with D possibly TRBD1 on 5 matching bases. V was pared by 3 bases and J by 2 bases, with 13 bases between. Germline CDR1 and CDR2: MGHRA and YSYEKL. The CDR3 spans 15 residues. In nucleotides, the CDR3 is TGCGCCAGCAGCCAGCAAGGGGAGACGAACTATGGCTACACCTTC. Translation: CASSQQGETNYGYTF.

The V and J genes are TRBV11-3 and TRBJ2-1, with 13 bases matching TRBD2. The length of the CDR3 is 16 residues. The junction had 4 bases not matched to a gene; V was cut back by 4 bases and J by 4 bases. Germline values: CDR1 SGHNT, CDR2 YENEEA. The CDR3 nucleotides are TGTGCCAGCAGCTCGGGGACTAGCGGGGCTTACAATGAGCAGTTCTTC. Protein: CASSSGTSGAYNEQFF.

This chain joins TRBV2 and TRBJ1-1; D is undetermined. The CDR3 is made up of 14 amino acids. Germline V gives CDR1 SNHLY, CDR2 FYNNEI. V was clipped by 3 bases and J by 0 bases, with 8 bases between them. This chain's CDR3 is CASSDTVLNTEAFF. CDR3 DNA: TGTGCCAGCAGTGATACGGTATTGAACACTGAAGCTTTCTTT.

V and J are TRBV5-6 and TRBJ2-2; a possible D gene is TRBD2 (6 bases). CDR1 and CDR2 (germline): SGHDT, YYEEEE. The CDR3 covers 15 residues. Trimming took off 4 bases at V and 5 bases at J, with 15 bases between the two ends. The CDR3 loop is CASSRESVRTGELFF. The CDR3 bases are TGTGCCAGCAGCCGGGAGAGTGTTAGGACCGGGGAGCTGTTTTTT.

The V gene is TRBV10-2, the J gene TRBJ1-1; no reliable D call. The CDR3 loop spans 13 amino acids. Germline V lookup: CDR1 WSHSY, CDR2 SAAADI. V dropped 3 bases and J dropped 4 bases, with 9 bases sitting between them. The CDR3 nucleotides read TGCGCCAGCAGTGAAGTGGGTGGCACTGAAGCTTTCTTT. Amino acid sequence: CASSEVGGTEAFF.

This clone was seen a handful of times. The V gene is TRBV5-4, the J gene TRBJ2-7, with D perhaps matching TRBD1 (5 bases). Germline CDR1 and CDR2: SGHNT and YYREEE (reference sequence). The CDR3 has 16 amino acids. Trimming stripped 0 bases from V and 0 bases from J, with 13 bases between. As DNA, the CDR3 is TGTGCCAGCAGCTTGGGTAGACAGCGCAGCTCCTACGAGCAGTACTTC. It encodes CASSLGRQRSSYEQYF.

This clone has only one observation. The CDR3 sequence is CASSEFIGGRTRPYNEQFF. Written as DNA, the CDR3 is TGTGCCAGCAGTGAATTTATCGGGGGGCGAACAAGACCCTACAATGAGCAGTTCTTC. The V gene is TRBV6-1, the J gene TRBJ2-1; a weak D match, TRBD2 (7 bases). Germline values: CDR1 MNHNS, CDR2 SASEGT. This CDR3 has 19 amino acids. V was pared by 2 bases and J by 2 bases, with 22 bases between.

The genes are TRBV4-3 and TRBJ1-2, with a tentative D call TRBD1 (6 bases). The CDR3 is 15 amino acids. Germline CDR1 is LGHNA and CDR2 is YSLEER. V was cut by 0 bases and J by 5 bases, with 13 bases left in between. DNA for the CDR3: TGCGCCAGCAGCCAAGAAGTGGGGGCAGGGTATGGCTACACCTTC. Amino acid sequence: CASSQEVGAGYGYTF.

The CDR3 DNA is TGTGCCAGCAGCCTTCGGACAGGGATGAACACTGAAGCTTTCTTT. Amino acid sequence: CASSLRTGMNTEAFF. This chain connects TRBV5-4 to TRBJ1-1; 8 nucleotides align to TRBD1. The CDR3 runs 15 residues. CDR1 is SGHNT and CDR2 is YYREEE in the germline V gene (reference sequence). The V gene end was trimmed by 4 bases and the J gene end by 0 bases; junction bases not matched to a gene: 5.

The genes are TRBV15 and TRBJ1-4; no clear D gene. The CDR3 covers 15 residues. The V end was cut by 0 bases, the J end by 1 base, with 6 bases between. Germline CDR1 is LNHNV and CDR2 is YYDKDF (reference sequence). As DNA, the CDR3 is TGTGCCACCAGCAGAGAGTCCTTAACTAATGAAAAACTGTTTTTT. Translated, it gives CATSRESLTNEKLFF.

This clone appeared once. The chain couples TRBV25-1 to TRBJ1-6; D is uncertain. There are 15 residues in the CDR3. Germline values: CDR1 MGHDK, CDR2 SYGVNS. V gave up 7 bases and J gave up 5 bases, with 15 bases separating them. This chain's CDR3 is CASNLGNSNNSPLHF. The CDR3 nucleotides are TGTGCCAGCAATTTGGGGAATTCCAATAATTCACCCCTCCACTTT.

Regarding this clone: The sample carries other DNA sequences with the same CDR3. V usage is TRBV5-1 and J usage is TRBJ2-3, with D possibly TRBD2 on 5 matching bases. The CDR3 is made up of 14 amino acids. The germline CDR1 and CDR2 sequences are SGHRS and YFSETQ. Trimming stripped 1 base from V and 2 bases from J, with 8 bases between. CDR3 loop: CASSLTSSTDTQYF. The CDR3 region has the DNA TGCGCCAGCAGCTTGACTAGTTCCACAGATACGCAGTATTTT. Using reference TRBV5-1 and TRBJ2-3 for the parts outside the CDR3, the full variable domain is KAGVTQTPRYLIKTRGQQVTLSCSPISGHRSVSWYQQTPGQGLQFLFEYFSETQRNKGNFPGRFSGRQFSNSRSEMNVSTLELGDSALYLCASSLTSSTDTQYFGPGTRLTVL.

The chain is built from TRBV28 and TRBJ2-7; D perhaps matches TRBD1 (6 bases). Germline assignment: CDR1 MDHEN and CDR2 SYDVKM. The CDR3 has 12 residues. V was shortened by 10 bases and J by 2 bases, with 12 bases between the two germline ends. For the CDR3, the DNA is TGTGCCACCGGGACAAATACCTACGAGCAGTACTTC. Amino acid sequence: CATGTNTYEQYF. Full variable domain (remainder filled in from reference TRBV28 and TRBJ2-7): DVKVTQSSRYLVKRTGEKVFLECVQDMDHENMFWYRQDPGLGLRLIYFSYDVKMKEKGDIPEGYSVSREKKERFSLILESASTNQTSMYLCATGTNTYEQYFGPGTRLTVT.

CDR3 nucleotide sequence: TGTGCCAGCAGCACTTTAGCGGGAGCGAACTCCTACGAGCAGTACTTC. It yields the protein CASSTLAGANSYEQYF. J is TRBJ2-7 and V is TRBV5-4; 9 bases fit TRBD2. J lost 0 bases, V lost 4 bases, and 8 bases had no gene match. The germline V gene encodes CDR1 SGHNT and CDR2 YYREEE (reference sequence). The CDR3 is 16 amino acids.